This T cell receptor (beta chain) derives from a study of shared T cell receptors in the human thymus. Between the trimmed V and J ends, which lost 1 base and 2 bases, there was a span of 15 bases. CDR1 is LNHDA, CDR2 SQIVND, per germline (reference sequence). The length of the CDR3 is 16 residues. Method: immunoSEQ multiplex PCR; TCRdb's copy keeps in-frame clones and lacks some. The data contain approximately 730,000 clones, 70% to 90% of them singletons. The data were also submitted as part of a second study, on human thymus T cells. That work states: Resections obtained during corrective heart surgery supplied the thymus tissue. Thymic and blood repertoires appeared to display a bias in their usage of V and J genes.

This receptor was obtained from a girl under three years old with a congenital heart defect. The sample was thymocytes. The rearrangement links TRBV19 to TRBJ2-7; no clear D gene. The CDR3 reads CASSIGAPPKTYEQYF. In DNA form, the CDR3 reads TGTGCCAGTAGTATAGGCGCACCCCCGAAAACCTACGAGCAGTACTTC.